These T cell receptor beta chains were read from a single sample in a study of T cells in Graves' hyperthyroidism and ophthalmopathy. TCRdb redid the calling of the multiplex PCR reads with MiXCR, one entry per CDR3 protein. The sample carries a few hundred thousand distinct CDR3 sequences, under 25% recorded once. Sequences were obtained from blood. The receptors derive from a woman in her 70s with Graves' ophthalmopathy. Both conserved end residues are part of each CDR3. The order of the fields is V gene, J gene, D gene, clone size, CDR3 DNA, CDR3 protein. D genes are given only for firm matches. Clone size, where shown, is once, few, many, or a class for clones that have expanded.

>TRBV6-1|TRBJ2-5|-|few
TGTGCCAGCCTAGTGGGAGAGACCCAGTACTTC
CASLVGETQYF
>TRBV7-2|TRBJ2-1|-|-
TGTGCCAGCAGCTTCCCGAAAGGAGGTGTCAACAATGAGCAGTTCTTC
CASSFPKGGVNNEQFF
>TRBV20-1|TRBJ1-2|-|few
TGCAGTGTCCCCGGGACACCGTATGGCTACACCTTC
CSVPGTPYGYTF
>TRBV11-2|TRBJ2-1|-|many
TGTGCCAGCAGCTTATATGTGACTGAGCAGTTCTTC
CASSLYVTEQFF
>TRBV27|TRBJ1-1|-|many
TGTGCCAGCAGTTTAAGGCAGGGAGGGGAAGCTTTCTTT
CASSLRQGGEAFF
>TRBV24-1|TRBJ2-2|-|few
TGTGCCACCAGTGATCCAACGACAGTCACCGGGGAGCTGTTTTTT
CATSDPTTVTGELFF
>TRBV30|TRBJ2-3|TRBD2|-
TGTGCCTGGAGTGTTAGCGGGAGACCCACAGATACGCAGTATTTT
CAWSVSGRPTDTQYF
>TRBV29-1|TRBJ2-5|-|few
TGCAGCGTTGAAGAATCTTACGGAGAGACCCAGTACTTC
CSVEESYGETQYF
>TRBV4-1|TRBJ1-1|-|few
TGCGCCAGCAGCCACAGCCCGGGGGATAACACTGAAGCTTTCTTT
CASSHSPGDNTEAFF
>TRBV28|TRBJ2-5|-|-
TGTGCCAGCAACAGAAATACGCTAACTCAGTACTTC
CASNRNTLTQYF
>TRBV28|TRBJ2-7|-|many
TGTGCCAGTCGATTAGGGGGAGGGCCCCACGAGCAGTACTTC
CASRLGGGPHEQYF
>TRBV19|TRBJ2-2|-|few
TGTGCCAGTACCAACTCAGGCGGGGAGCTGTTTTTT
CASTNSGGELFF
>TRBV5-1|TRBJ2-2|-|-
TGCGCCAGCAGCTTCGAGGGAGCGAACACCGGGGAGCTGTTTTTT
CASSFEGANTGELFF
>TRBV7-3|TRBJ2-1|TRBD2|few
TGTGCCAGCAGCTCGCGAGCTAGCGGATACAATGAGCAGTTCTTC
CASSSRASGYNEQFF
>TRBV18|TRBJ2-1|-|few
TGTGCCAGCTCACCGCAGCGACCATATTCCAATGAGCAGTTCTTC
CASSPQRPYSNEQFF
>TRBV28|TRBJ2-5|-|many
TGTGCCAGCAGTTTGGGGGCAGAAGAGACCCAGTACTTC
CASSLGAEETQYF
>TRBV5-1|TRBJ2-1|-|few
TGCGCCAGCAGCCCCCTGGGGGGCGCTTACAATGAGCAGTTCTTC
CASSPLGGAYNEQFF
>TRBV27|TRBJ1-2|TRBD1|few
TGTGCCAGCAGCCCACCTGGACAGGGGGTAATATCAGGCTACACCTTC
CASSPPGQGVISGYTF
>TRBV27|TRBJ2-2|-|-
TGTGCCAGCAGTTTAGGGATGACCGGGGAGCTGTTTTTT
CASSLGMTGELFF
>TRBV3-1|TRBJ2-4|-|-
TGTGCCAGCAGCTTCCAAAAAAACATTCAGTACTTC
CASSFQKNIQYF
>TRBV12-3/TRBV12-4|TRBJ1-5|-|-
TGTGCCAGCAGCCCGGATACGAATCAGCCCCAGCATTTT
CASSPDTNQPQHF
>TRBV7-8|TRBJ2-7|-|many
TGTGCCAGCAGCTTAGGGCAATCGGGGGAGCAGTACTTC
CASSLGQSGEQYF
>TRBV15|TRBJ1-1|-|few
TGTGCCACCAGCAGAGATCCGACTAACGAACGGACTGCTTTCTTT
CATSRDPTNERTAFF
>TRBV7-9|TRBJ1-5|TRBD1|-
TGTGCCAGCAGTTTGGACAGGGAACCCAATCAGCCCCAGCATTTT
CASSLDREPNQPQHF
>TRBV11-3|TRBJ2-1|-|many
TGTGCCAGCAGCCTCGGTGGGGGTGGGTCCTACAATGAGCAGTTCTTC
CASSLGGGGSYNEQFF
>TRBV28|TRBJ2-1|TRBD2|many
TGTGCCAGCAGTTTTGTAGCGGGAGGGGCATACAATGAGCAGTTCTTC
CASSFVAGGAYNEQFF
>TRBV9|TRBJ2-2|TRBD2|-
TGTGCCAGCAGCGTAGGGGGACTAGCGGGAGTAGGGACCGGGGAGCTGTTTTTT
CASSVGGLAGVGTGELFF
>TRBV11-2|TRBJ2-5|TRBD2|many
TGTGCCAGCAGCCAAACAGGACTAGCGGAGTACTTC
CASSQTGLAEYF
>TRBV7-2|TRBJ2-3|-|many
TGTGCCAGCAGCTTCTACCCTAGCGATACGCAGTATTTT
CASSFYPSDTQYF
>TRBV5-1|TRBJ2-7|TRBD1|-
TGCGCCAGCAGCCCTCGGACAGGGGAGCGCGAGCAGTACTTC
CASSPRTGEREQYF
>TRBV19|TRBJ1-1|-|many
TGTGCCAGTAGTATATCAGGGGCTCCGAACACTGAAGCTTTCTTT
CASSISGAPNTEAFF
>TRBV6-1|TRBJ1-2|TRBD1|few
TGTGCCATCCGACGTTGGACAGGGCTTGACTATGGCTACACCTTC
CAIRRWTGLDYGYTF
>TRBV7-9|TRBJ2-7|TRBD2|many
TGTGCCAGCAGCCCGATTCTAGCGGGAGGGCCACACGAGCAGTACTTC
CASSPILAGGPHEQYF
>TRBV28|TRBJ1-1|TRBD1|-
TGTGCCAGCAGTGCCGGGACAGGGGGCACTGAAGCTTTCTTT
CASSAGTGGTEAFF
>TRBV10-3|TRBJ2-2|-|-
TGTGCCATCCGTGGGAGTACGAACACCGGGGAGCTGTTTTTT
CAIRGSTNTGELFF
>TRBV25-1|TRBJ2-7|-|few
TGTGCCAGCGGGGTAGGCGAGCAGTACTTC
CASGVGEQYF
>TRBV5-4|TRBJ1-2|-|-
TGTGCCAGCAACACCAAGGGCCGTGATTCACCCACCTTC
CASNTKGRDSPTF
>TRBV7-9|TRBJ2-7|TRBD1|-
TGTGCCAGCAGCTGGGGGGGGACAGGGGCTTACTACGAGCAGTACTTC
CASSWGGTGAYYEQYF
>TRBV2|TRBJ2-7|-|-
TGTGCCAGCAGTGAGGGAAACTTTTCCTACGAGCAGTACTTC
CASSEGNFSYEQYF
>TRBV6-1|TRBJ1-1|-|many
TGTGCCAGCAGTGAAATACAGGGCAGATCTGAAGCTTTCTTT
CASSEIQGRSEAFF
>TRBV12-5|TRBJ1-5|TRBD1|few
TGTGCTAGTGGCCCGACAGGGATCGAACAGCCCCAGCATTTT
CASGPTGIEQPQHF
>TRBV5-1|TRBJ2-3|TRBD2|-
TGCGCCAGCTATGCGGGAGCTACGTTTTCGACAGATACGCAGTATTTT
CASYAGATFSTDTQYF
>TRBV6-1|TRBJ1-6|TRBD1|few
TGTGCCAGCAGAGAGACAGGGGGCGATAATTCACCCCTCCACTTT
CASRETGGDNSPLHF
>TRBV2|TRBJ1-6|-|-
TGTGCCAGCAGGAGGGGCCTATCTAATTCACCCCTCCACTTT
CASRRGLSNSPLHF
>TRBV6-2/TRBV6-3|TRBJ1-5|-|-
TGTGCCAGCAGCCGGCCCGGGGTATATCAGCCCCAGCATTTT
CASSRPGVYQPQHF
>TRBV6-1|TRBJ1-5|TRBD1|-
TGTGCCAGCAATATCAGGGGGAGCAATCAGCCCCAGCATTTT
CASNIRGSNQPQHF
>TRBV19|TRBJ1-1|-|-
TGTGCCAGTAGTATTTCAGTTTCGGCAGCCAGTGAAGCTTTCTTT
CASSISVSAASEAFF
>TRBV20-1|TRBJ2-1|-|-
TGCAGTGCTAGCACCCCCCTTTTAGGCTTGGATGAGCAGTTCTTC
CSASTPLLGLDEQFF
>TRBV3-1|TRBJ2-1|TRBD1|few
TGTGCCAGCAGCCAAACTGCCGGGACAGGGTTCAATGAGCAGTTCTTC
CASSQTAGTGFNEQFF
>TRBV6-2/TRBV6-3|TRBJ2-2|-|-
TGTGCCAGCAGCCCCCAGTTCCCGAACACCGGGGAGCTGTCTTTT
CASSPQFPNTGELSF
>TRBV12-3/TRBV12-4|TRBJ2-3|-|-
TGTGCCAGCCGGACTACTACAGGGGCCACAGATACGCAGTATTTT
CASRTTTGATDTQYF
>TRBV6-2/TRBV6-3|TRBJ2-2|-|-
TGTGCCAGCAATAGGGGGAGACCGAACACCGGGGAGCTGTTTTTT
CASNRGRPNTGELFF
>TRBV12-3/TRBV12-4|TRBJ2-7|-|-
TGTGCCAGCAGCCCCCCGGGTAGGGGCGAGCAGTACTTC
CASSPPGRGEQYF